The text below deals with one T cell receptor (beta chain). This clonotype was observed many times. The specificity of this receptor is unknown. Qualities for individual bases were not recorded, and no much larger clone is one base off. The CDR3 sequence holds 13 residues, the cysteine and phenylalanine included. Left in the record is the CDR3 DNA by itself, 39 bases read in frame from the first base. V lost 8 bases and J lost 7 bases, and the count of bases not matched to a germline gene is 5. CDR1 and CDR2 are read off the germline V gene as SNHLY and FYNNEI. These data originate in a study of T cells in Graves' hyperthyroidism and ophthalmopathy (dated by TCRdb to about 2019). In terms of the full investigation: Peripheral blood was sampled at the time of initial diagnosis, prior to any treatment. The paper reports TCR Vbeta CDR3 sequencing of about 140 peripheral blood samples: approximately 41 ophthalmopathy, roughly 74 hyperthyroidism and roughly 17 progressor patients. For training and testing, the 100 or so patients in the discovery cohort were randomly divided in a 7:3 ratio. After blood sampling, hyperthyroidism patients were treated with methimazole at a starting dose of 30 mg daily, and ophthalmopathy patients were treated with high-dose intravenous methylprednisolone. Prospective prediction of ophthalmopathy was tested in an independent validation cohort consisting of roughly 19 hyperthyroidism patients and some 15 patients who later progressed to ophthalmopathy. A discovery cohort of around 100 patients, roughly 45 with Graves' ophthalmopathy and more than 55 with stable Graves' hyperthyroidism, was used to find distinguishing TCR V-J signatures. Thyroid tissue and blood T-cell repertoires from several Graves' hyperthyroidism patients were also compared in the study. The investigation overall reported the following: Most expanded thyroid clonotypes (frequency above 0.001) were also detected in blood, suggesting blood repertoires may reflect thyroid immune responses. Sample size was not statistically predetermined, and blinding of investigators to group allocation was not performed. A 13 V-J signature model separated ophthalmopathy from stable hyperthyroidism, with roughly 88% sensitivity and 81% to 82% specificity in cross-validation and 80%/75% in testing. In validation, progression to ophthalmopathy was predicted by the model with 70.59% sensitivity and approximately 78% specificity, a median of about 6 months before onset.

Stable Graves' hyperthyroidism was defined as no progression to ophthalmopathy during 18 months of follow-up. Hyperthyroidism patients were newly diagnosed, with disease duration under 2 months, and aged 18 to 65 years. Any patient with an uncontrolled infection, another autoimmune disease, pregnancy or lactation was excluded. Diagnoses were based on clinical symptoms, serum thyroxine and TRAb, thyroid ultrasound and orbital computed tomography. PBMCs were isolated from around 10 ml of fresh peripheral blood by Ficoll-Paque density gradient centrifugation. Trizol reagent was used to extract total RNA, and RNA quality was then checked on an Agilent 2100 Bioanalyzer. The TCR beta CDR3 regions were amplified from RNA transcripts. For the first round of RT-PCR on the TCR CDR3, the HTBI primer set was used together with the Qiagen OneStep RT-PCR kit. A second multiplex PCR round built the libraries, followed by size selection and purification. The libraries were sequenced on an Illumina HiSeq2000 using paired-end 100 bp reads. Regarding the original processing steps: SOAPnuke was used to process the raw data, removing reads that contained adapters or uncalled bases, had a mean Phred below 15, or lacked an exact match to the constant primer or identifier. High-quality paired reads were merged using COPE v1.2.5, and each unique nucleotide sequence was defined as a clonotype. MiTCR v1.1 was used to align clonotypes to the IMGT TRBV, TRBD and TRBJ reference segments. Analysis was restricted to V-J combinations with a frequency above 0.0001, which covered roughly 99% of repertoires. The TCS score was defined as the ratio of F50 (clonal expansion) to E x V (chaos), calculated using BLOSUM62-based TCRdist between CDR3 peptides within each V-J. Welch's t-statistics and random forest reduced several hundred V-J features to about 13, which were used in a naive Bayes classifier (R e1071). In TCRdb, the public reads were trimmed at Q25 with fastp and aligned with MiXCR, with productive beta chains retained. Under each unique CDR3 protein, matching rows form one entry showing the most common genes and DNA. TCRdb, rather than the study authors, made the V and J calls. The sample profile shows 650,000 to 700,000 distinct CDR3 sequences; approximately 15% of them were found once. The ten largest clonotypes hold 15% to 17% of the sample.

The receptor was isolated from a man between 50 and 59 years old with Graves' hyperthyroidism. The sequencing sample was made of blood. Recombination connected TRBV2 to TRBJ1-5, with 10 bases matching TRBD1. The nucleotides are TGTGCCAGCCGGGACAGGGGTCGGCAGCCCCAGCATTTT. This sequence encodes CASRDRGRQPQHF. The reference TRBV2 and TRBJ1-5 proteins fill in what lies around the CDR3, so the full variable domain reads EPEVTQTPSHQVTQMGQEVILRCVPISNHLYFYWYRQILGQKVEFLVSFYNNEISEKSEIFDDQFSVERPDGSNFTLKIRSTKLEDSAMYFCASRDRGRQPQHFGDGTRLSIL.